One sample yielded the 32 T cell receptor beta chains listed below, sequenced in a study of chemoradiotherapy in HPV16-positive cancers. Data came from immunoSEQ multiplex PCR; TCRdb stores just in-frame clones and leaves some out. The repertoire holds approximately 50,000 clones, roughly nine tenths seen once, with under 3.5% in the top ten. The source was blood, collected from a patient who underwent chemoradiotherapy. The receptors were gathered from a human donor with HPV-associated anogenital cancer.

The rearrangement uses TRBV4-1 and TRBJ1-6; D not resolved. Trimming removed 4 bases at V and 5 bases at J, with 12 bases between. CDR1 is MGHRA, CDR2 YSYEKL, per germline. The CDR3 spans 15 residues. The CDR3 is CASSRSPLDNSPLHF. CDR3 coding DNA: TGCGCCAGCAGCCGGAGCCCGCTTGATAATTCACCCCTCCACTTT.

The chain joins TRBV30 to TRBJ1-6, with D perhaps matching TRBD1 (5 bases). The CDR3 runs to 14 residues. CDR1 GTSNPN and CDR2 SVGIG come from the germline V gene (reference sequence). The V end was cut by 0 bases, the J end by 6 bases, with 9 bases between. The CDR3 sequence is CAWSVGQGNSPLHF. For the CDR3, the DNA is TGTGCCTGGAGTGTGGGGCAGGGTAATTCACCCCTCCACTTT.

For the CDR3, the DNA is TGTGCCAGCAGTCCCCCCACGGGAGGGCCCTACGAGCAGTACTTC. This translates into CASSPPTGGPYEQYF. The J gene is TRBJ2-5, the V gene TRBV6-5; 8 bases align to TRBD2. The tail of the sequence fits TRBJ2-7 better, so the J call may be wrong. CDR1 and CDR2 (germline): MNHEY, SVGAGI. The CDR3 extends over 15 amino acids.

In this sample, this clone turned up once. This chain joins TRBV10-1 and TRBJ2-5; TRBD1 matches at 7 bases. Germline lookup yields CDR1 WNHNN and CDR2 SYGVQD (reference sequence). The CDR3 has 15 residues. V dropped 0 bases and J dropped 4; count of bases not matched to a gene: 5. The CDR3 DNA reads TGCGCCAGCAGTGAGTCGACAGGGCTTCCAGAGACCCAGTACTTC. The encoded protein is CASSESTGLPETQYF.

V is TRBV19 and J is TRBJ1-5, with D possibly being TRBD1 (5 bases). The CDR3 runs to 15 residues. The germline CDR1 and CDR2 sequences are LNHDA and SQIVND (reference sequence). The V gene lost 3 bases and the J gene lost 1 base, with 10 bases spanning the gap. The CDR3 region has the DNA TGTGCCAGTAGTATGGGCGGGGGAAGCAATCAGCCCCAGCATTTT. This codes for CASSMGGGSNQPQHF.

V and J are TRBV11-2 and TRBJ1-3; 7 bases line up with TRBD1. Germline CDR1 and CDR2: SGHAT and FQNNGV. The junction had 14 bases not matched to a gene; V was cut back by 11 bases and J by 1 base. This CDR3 region has 16 residues. CDR3 coding DNA: TGTGCCTTAAACCAGGGGGTCAGCTCATCTGGAAACACCATATATTTT. It yields the protein CALNQGVSSSGNTIYF.

This clone was picked up one time. The chain has TRBV6-6 and TRBJ2-1, with D possibly matching TRBD1 (6 bases). V lost 6 bases and J lost 4, with 10 bases in between. CDR1 is MNHNY, CDR2 SVGAGI, per germline (reference sequence). The CDR3 runs 13 residues. The CDR3 loop is CASSEQGYNEQFF. The CDR3 region has the DNA TGTGCCAGCAGCGAACAGGGTTACAATGAGCAGTTCTTC.

The chain links TRBV6-5 to TRBJ1-1; D gene uncertain. The CDR3 has 14 residues. Deletions cut 2 bases from V and 4 bases from J, with 11 bases between. Per the germline V gene, CDR1 is MNHEY and CDR2 is SVGAGI. CDR3 sequence reads: CASSYRPAGTEAFF. For the CDR3, the DNA is TGTGCCAGCAGTTACCGGCCAGCAGGCACTGAAGCTTTCTTT.

This chain connects TRBV6-6 to TRBJ1-2; no firm D call. The CDR3 covers 12 residues. Trimming removed 4 bases from V and 6 bases from J, with 9 bases in between. CDR1 is MNHNY, CDR2 SVGAGI, per germline (reference sequence). CDR3 sequence: CASSSPEDGYTF. As DNA, the CDR3 is TGTGCCAGCAGTTCCCCCGAGGATGGCTACACCTTC.

For the CDR3, the DNA is TGTGCCAGCAGCTTAAATGGGGTAAGGAACCAGCCCCAGCATTTT. The encoded protein is CASSLNGVRNQPQHF. J is TRBJ1-5 and V is TRBV7-2; D gene ambiguous. Germline CDR1 and CDR2: SGHTA and FQGNSA. The CDR3 covers 15 residues. Between the trimmed V and J ends, which lost 2 bases and 7 bases, there was a span of 15 bases.

This clone has just one count. The chain joins TRBV6-1 to TRBJ2-7; maybe TRBD2 (5 bases). This CDR3 spans 14 amino acids. Germline assignment: CDR1 MNHNS and CDR2 SASEGT. Trimming stripped 4 bases from V and 1 base from J, with 11 bases between. The DNA for the CDR3 is TGTGCCAGCAGTGGTCATTCGGGATCCTACGAGCAGTACTTC. Encoded protein: CASSGHSGSYEQYF.

In this sample, this clone turned up once. This chain joins TRBV6-1 and TRBJ1-1; D is possibly TRBD1 (5 bases). Germline V gene lookup returns CDR1 MNHNS and CDR2 SASEGT. V shed 2 bases and J shed 1 base, with 11 bases lying between them. The CDR3 has 15 residues. CDR3 nucleotide sequence: TGTGCCAGCAGTGAAATTGGCCAGGGGAACACTGAAGCTTTCTTT. Translated, it gives CASSEIGQGNTEAFF.

The chain is built from TRBV19 and TRBJ2-7; D is tentatively TRBD1 or TRBD2 (5 bases each). The CDR3 is made up of 16 amino acids. Trimming took off 5 bases at V and 2 bases at J, with 19 bases between the two ends. From germline, CDR1 is LNHDA and CDR2 SQIVND (reference sequence). CDR3 sequence reads: CASSASGTRVPYEQYF. CDR3 sequence (DNA): TGTGCCAGTAGTGCGTCCGGGACGCGAGTCCCCTACGAGCAGTACTTC.

This clone was detected only a few times. The J gene is TRBJ2-3, the V gene TRBV4-3, with unresolved D. There are 14 residues in the CDR3. V lost 1 base and J lost 2, with 7 bases in between. The germline CDR1 and CDR2 sequences are LGHNA and YSLEER. The CDR3 sequence is CASSQGRFTDTQYF. CDR3 in DNA: TGCGCCAGCAGCCAAGGTCGGTTCACAGATACGCAGTATTTT.

This clone was counted a single time. The chain links TRBV5-6 to TRBJ2-7; maybe TRBD2 (6 bases). V dropped 5 bases and J dropped 0 bases, with 15 bases sitting between them. CDR1 and CDR2 from the germline V gene are SGHDT and YYEEEE. This CDR3 spans 15 amino acids. Written as DNA, the CDR3 is TGTGCCAGCAGTTCCTGGGACTTTAGCTCCTACGAGCAGTACTTC. Encoded protein: CASSSWDFSSYEQYF. Full variable domain (missing parts from reference TRBV5-6 and TRBJ2-7): DAGVTQSPTHLIKTRGQQVTLRCSPKSGHDTVSWYQQALGQGPQFIFQYYEEEERQRGNFPDRFSGHQFPNYSSELNVNALLLGDSALYLCASSSWDFSSYEQYFGPGTRLTVT.

The chain uses TRBV21-1 and TRBJ1-6. TRBV21-1 is flagged as a pseudogene. There are 17 residues in the CDR3. CDR3 in amino acids: CASSKDSGKNYNSPLHF. The CDR3 DNA is TGTGCCAGCAGCAAAGATTCGGGCAAAAACTATAATTCACCCCTCCACTTT.

The chain joins TRBV7-3 to TRBJ2-1, with TRBD2 identical over 16 bases. The CDR3 is 16 residues long. V shed 7 bases and J 9 bases; nucleotides not matched to a gene: 9. From germline, CDR1 is SGHTA and CDR2 FQGTGA. For the CDR3, the DNA is TGTGCCAGCACCCCGGGAGGGACTAGCGGGAGGGGTGAGCAGTTCTTC. Translating it yields CASTPGGTSGRGEQFF. Using reference TRBV7-3 and TRBJ2-1 for the parts outside the CDR3, the full variable domain is GAGVSQTPSNKVTEKGKYVELRCDPISGHTALYWYRQSLGQGPEFLIYFQGTGAADDSGLPNDRFFAVRPEGSVSTLKIQRTERGDSAVYLCASTPGGTSGRGEQFFGPGTRLTVL.

The chain has TRBV6-5 and TRBJ2-5; no definite D call. The germline CDR1 and CDR2 sequences are MNHEY and SVGAGI. The CDR3 loop spans 13 amino acids. Trimming shortened V by 3 bases and J by 3 bases, and 8 bases separated the two germline ends. The CDR3 region is CASSYQAKETQYF. In DNA, the CDR3 is TGTGCCAGCAGTTATCAGGCGAAAGAGACCCAGTACTTC.

This rearrangement joins TRBV7-2 to TRBJ2-7, with TRBD2 matching over 7 bases. V was pared by 5 bases and J by 4 bases, with 8 bases of the junction left unmatched. The CDR3 extends over 14 amino acids. Germline V gene lookup returns CDR1 SGHTA and CDR2 FQGNSA. CDR3 amino acids: CASSLMTSLYEQYF. The DNA of the CDR3 is TGTGCCAGCAGCCTCATGACTAGCTTATACGAGCAGTACTTC.

A single count supports this clone. This chain connects TRBV19 to TRBJ2-7; possible D gene TRBD2, 6 bases. Germline V lookup: CDR1 LNHDA, CDR2 SQIVND (reference sequence). This CDR3 region has 14 residues. V dropped 2 bases and J dropped 7 bases, with 15 bases sitting between them. CDR3 residues: CASSIPGAPMEQYF. In DNA form, the CDR3 reads TGTGCCAGTAGTATACCGGGAGCCCCTATGGAGCAGTACTTC.

The chain carries TRBV30 and TRBJ1-5; 8 bases are shared with TRBD1. CDR1 GTSNPN and CDR2 SVGIG come from the germline V gene (reference sequence). The CDR3 is 14 residues long. The V and J ends lost 2 bases and 4 bases, in that order; junction bases with no gene match: 4. CDR3 amino acids: CAWSPDRGNQPQHF. For the CDR3, the DNA is TGTGCCTGGAGTCCTGACAGGGGTAATCAGCCCCAGCATTTT.

The chain has TRBV9 and TRBJ1-1; unclear D gene. This CDR3 is 13 amino acids long. V was shortened by 3 bases and J by 3 bases, with 9 bases between the two germline ends. In germline, CDR1 is SGDLS, CDR2 YYNGEE. CDR3 in amino acids: CASSALPDTEAFF. As DNA, the CDR3 is TGTGCCAGCAGCGCCTTACCGGACACTGAAGCTTTCTTT.

In DNA, the CDR3 is TGTGCCAGCAGTTTACATCGGCGGGGCAATCAGCCCCAGCATTTT. Translated, it gives CASSLHRRGNQPQHF. The rearrangement joins TRBV27 to TRBJ1-5; D not resolved. CDR1 is MNHEY, CDR2 SMNVEV, per germline (reference sequence). This CDR3 contains 15 residues. V was pared by 2 bases and J by 2 bases, with 10 bases between.

This clone has just one count. The chain links TRBV29-1 to TRBJ2-7; TRBD2 might be the D (6 bases). CDR1 SQVTM and CDR2 ANQGSEA come from the germline V gene. This CDR3 is 11 amino acids long. Trimming pared 7 bases from V and 7 bases from J, leaving 14 bases between. The CDR3 DNA follows: TGCAGCGGATGGGCGCGGGGAGAGCAGTACTTC. Amino acids: CSGWARGEQYF.

This clone was detected only a few times. This chain uses TRBV2 with TRBJ2-3, with D hard to call. Germline V gene sequence: CDR1 SNHLY, CDR2 FYNNEI. V was pared by 3 bases and J by 4 bases, with 8 bases between. The CDR3 length is 13 residues. CDR3 in amino acids: CASSDPQADTQYF. CDR3 nucleotides: TGTGCCAGCAGTGACCCCCAGGCAGATACGCAGTATTTT.

This clone counts as medium-sized. V is TRBV9 and J is TRBJ1-6, with 11 nucleotides matching TRBD1. The germline CDR1 and CDR2 sequences are SGDLS and YYNGEE. Trimming removed 1 base from V and 9 bases from J; junction bases left unmatched: 3. The CDR3 is 15 residues long. CDR3 residues: CASSVSGTGGSPLHF. The CDR3 DNA is TGTGCCAGCAGCGTATCGGGGACAGGGGGTTCACCCCTCCACTTT.

The gene calls are TRBV10-3 and TRBJ1-5; unclear D gene. Per germline, CDR1 ENHRY and CDR2 SYGVKD. The CDR3 loop spans 16 amino acids. V lost 4 bases and J lost 6, with 19 bases in between. CDR3 nucleotide sequence: TGTGCCATCAGTGGAGGGCAAGGTGGGGTAGGTCAGCCCCAGCATTTT. This gives the protein CAISGGQGGVGQPQHF.

This chain links TRBV19 with TRBJ2-1; possibly TRBD2 for D (5 bases). The CDR3 is 15 amino acids. V lost 3 bases, J lost 2 bases, and 11 bases lay in between. Germline CDR1 LNHDA, CDR2 SQIVND (reference sequence). CDR3 sequence reads: CASSMLDSPYNEQFF. The DNA of the CDR3 is TGTGCCAGTAGTATGTTGGACTCTCCCTACAATGAGCAGTTCTTC.

The chain is built from TRBV13 and TRBJ2-1; 13 nucleotides line up with TRBD2. With V trimmed by 5 bases and J by 6 bases, 4 bases remained unmatched. Germline loops: CDR1 PRHDT, CDR2 FYEKMQ (reference sequence). This CDR3 has 15 amino acids. CDR3 sequence reads: CASSQGTSGINEQFF. In DNA, the CDR3 is TGTGCCAGCAGCCAAGGGACTAGCGGGATCAATGAGCAGTTCTTC.

Here the CDR3 DNA reads TGTGCCAGCAGTTACTCCAGGCCTCGGGGGAACACTGAAGCTTTCTTT. Its protein product is CASSYSRPRGNTEAFF. The chain has TRBV6-5 and TRBJ1-1; D ambiguous. Trimming shortened V by 0 bases and J by 1 base, and 12 bases separated the two germline ends. Germline CDR1 reads MNHEY; CDR2 reads SVGAGI. The CDR3 is 16 amino acids.

This clone appeared a single time. This sequence joins TRBV4-1 and TRBJ2-1; TRBD2 matches at 7 bases. Germline V gene data show CDR1 as MGHRA and CDR2 as YSYEKL. After removal of 3 bases from V and 0 bases from J, the junction contained 5 bases not matched to a gene. The CDR3 covers 16 residues. For the CDR3, the DNA is TGCGCCAGCAGCCAGGAGCGGGACGTCTCCTACAATGAGCAGTTCTTC. Amino acids: CASSQERDVSYNEQFF.

The chain carries TRBV4-3 and TRBJ2-5, with D perhaps TRBD1 (5 bases). Trimming removed 1 base at V and 7 bases at J, with 13 bases between. The germline gives CDR1 LGHNA, CDR2 YSLEER. The length of the CDR3 is 14 residues. CDR3 sequence (DNA): TGCGCCAGCAGCCAAGGGCTAATAAGGGGGACCCAGTACTTC. This sequence encodes CASSQGLIRGTQYF.